The TCR beta chain under discussion was sequenced for a study of T cells in women clearing cervical HPV infection. For this clone: The read ends 3 residues before the CDR3 terminus; that terminus is restored from the germline J gene.

Germline lookup yields CDR1 SGHVS and CDR2 FNYEAQ. Trimming removed 6 bases from V and 8 bases from J, with 13 bases in between. The CDR3 runs to 13 residues. The repertoire was sequenced with immunoSEQ multiplex PCR; TCRdb's copy has only in-frame clones and lacks some. The sample has approximately 13,000 clones. Material: blood buffy coat. The receptor's source is a woman between 18 and 70 years old with a cervical HPV16 infection that either progressed to CIN3+ or cleared (not recorded which). The chain couples TRBV7-6 to TRBJ2-2, with D perhaps matching TRBD2 (6 bases). The CDR3 region is CASRSVAAGELFF. The sequenced part of the CDR3 DNA is TGTGCCAGCAGATCAGTAGCGGCAGGGGAG.